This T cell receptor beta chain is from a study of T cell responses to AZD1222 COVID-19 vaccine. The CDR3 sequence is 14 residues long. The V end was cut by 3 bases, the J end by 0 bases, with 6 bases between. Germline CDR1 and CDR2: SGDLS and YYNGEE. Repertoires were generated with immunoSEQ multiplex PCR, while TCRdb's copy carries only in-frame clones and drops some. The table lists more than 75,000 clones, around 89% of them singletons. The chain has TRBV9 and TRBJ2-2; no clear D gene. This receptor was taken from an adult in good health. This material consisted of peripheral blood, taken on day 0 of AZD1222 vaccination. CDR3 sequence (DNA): TGTGCCAGCAGCGGACTGGCGAACACCGGGGAGCTGTTTTTT. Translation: CASSGLANTGELFF.